A single sample gave rise to the 10 T cell receptor beta chains below, sequenced in a study of blood T cell repertoires in COVID-19. The assay was immunoSEQ multiplex PCR, and TCRdb's table has in-frame clones only and misses some. This table has 90,000 to 150,000 clones, around 86% appearing once. Sequenced input: peripheral blood. The receptors stem from a man older than 75 with acute or convalescent COVID-19.

The V gene is TRBV12-5, the J gene TRBJ1-1; the D gene is possibly TRBD1 (6 bases). The CDR3 sequence is 15 residues long. Trimming shortened V by 6 bases and J by 5 bases, and 19 bases separated the two germline ends. Germline CDR1 LGHNT, CDR2 FRNRAP. The CDR3 region has the DNA TGTGCTAGTGGCCGCGGGACACCCGGGGGGACTGAAGCTTTCTTT. Encoded protein: CASGRGTPGGTEAFF.

The chain employs TRBV3-1 (or the pseudogene TRBV3-2) and TRBJ2-3, with TRBD2 identical over 8 bases. Germline V gene lookup returns CDR1 LGHDT and CDR2 YNNKEL (reference sequence). The CDR3 contains 17 residues. Germline trimming cut 4 bases from V and 5 bases from J; bases unmatched to any gene: 14. CDR3 DNA sequence: TGTGCCAGCAGCCGCCCCCCTTCCGGGAGGGCCCAAGATACGCAGTATTTT. Translation: CASSRPPSGRAQDTQYF.

The V gene is TRBV5-6, the J gene TRBJ2-2; D is possibly TRBD1 (5 bases). Per germline, CDR1 SGHDT and CDR2 YYEEEE. V lost 3 bases and J lost 0, with 21 bases in between. This CDR3 contains 19 residues. The CDR3 DNA follows: TGTGCCAGCAGCTCCCAGGGAATTTCCCTTATAACGAACACCGGGGAGCTGTTTTTT. Translated: CASSSQGISLITNTGELFF.

This clone was detected a few times. The chain links TRBV7-9 to TRBJ1-3; D not resolved. Germline V lookup: CDR1 SEHNR, CDR2 FQNEAQ (reference sequence). There are 16 residues in the CDR3. V was pared by 4 bases and J by 0 bases, with 13 bases between. CDR3 protein: CASSSFSGVSGNTIYF. CDR3 nucleotide sequence: TGTGCCAGCAGCTCCTTTTCAGGCGTCTCTGGAAACACCATATATTTT.

The chain joins TRBV19 to TRBJ2-5, with 10 positions matching TRBD2. This CDR3 has 18 residues. V shed 6 bases and J 5 bases; nucleotides not matched to a gene: 18. Per the germline V gene, CDR1 is LNHDA and CDR2 is SQIVND (reference sequence). For the CDR3, the DNA is TGTGCCAGTAGCCCGCCTTACGTAGCGGGGGGAGGATGGGAGACCCAGTACTTC. Translating gives CASSPPYVAGGGWETQYF.

The chain links TRBV10-3 to TRBJ1-5; 7 nucleotides agree with TRBD1. V was pared by 11 bases and J by 3 bases, with 7 bases of the junction left unmatched. Germline CDR1 ENHRY, CDR2 SYGVKD. This CDR3 spans 13 amino acids. This CDR3 is CACRDRSNQPQHF. The CDR3 DNA is TGTGCCTGCCGGGACAGATCCAATCAGCCCCAGCATTTT.

The chain is built from TRBV4-2 and TRBJ1-5; 7 positions match TRBD1. From germline, CDR1 is LGHNA and CDR2 YNFKEQ. The CDR3 loop spans 12 amino acids. Trimming took 5 bases from V and 7 from J; bases not matched to a gene: 2. CDR3 amino acids: CASSRTGQPQHF. DNA of the CDR3: TGTGCCAGCAGCAGGACAGGACAGCCCCAGCATTTT.

In DNA form, the CDR3 reads TGTGCCAGCAGTTTAAGAGCGGTCCTGGGGTTGGACAATGAGCAGTTCTTC. Its protein is CASSLRAVLGLDNEQFF. This chain joins TRBV27 and TRBJ2-1; tentatively, D is TRBD2 (5 bases). V was pared by 2 bases and J by 5 bases, with 19 bases between. This CDR3 has 17 residues. Germline CDR1 is MNHEY and CDR2 is SMNVEV (reference sequence).

The genes are TRBV7-3 and TRBJ2-3; 8 nucleotides match TRBD2. The trim removed 2 bases at V and 1 base at J, leaving 5 bases unmatched. Germline lookup yields CDR1 SGHTA and CDR2 FQGTGA. The CDR3 has 16 residues. The CDR3 nucleotides are TGTGCCAGCAGCTTATGGGCGGGGGGAGGCACAGATACGCAGTATTTT. This sequence encodes CASSLWAGGGTDTQYF.

This chain uses TRBV19 with TRBJ2-7; 8 bases are shared with TRBD2. Germline values: CDR1 LNHDA, CDR2 SQIVND (reference sequence). The CDR3 is 14 amino acids. V lost 1 base, J lost 2 bases, and 1 base stayed unmatched. Here the CDR3 reads CASSIAGGTYEQYF. The DNA for the CDR3 is TGTGCCAGTAGTATAGCGGGAGGGACCTACGAGCAGTACTTC.